This TCR beta chain is from a study of blood T cell repertoires in COVID-19. Background on the study: Acute and convalescent COVID-19 specimens originated in the United States, Italy and Spain.

Trimming removed 2 bases from V and 5 bases from J, with 12 bases in between. In germline, CDR1 is MNHEY, CDR2 SVGEGT. The CDR3 is made up of 15 amino acids. Some clones are missing from TCRdb's copy, which holds only in-frame ones; the method was immunoSEQ multiplex PCR. The sample shows about 40,000 clones, 85% to 90% of them seen only once. The receptor's source is a man aged 45-60 years in a cohort sampled during active COVID-19. V usage is TRBV6-2 or TRBV6-3 and J usage is TRBJ2-2, with a weak D call TRBD2 (5 bases). Sequencing was carried out using peripheral blood. CDR3 amino acids: CASSYRGLNTGELFF. CDR3 bases: TGTGCCAGCAGTTACCGCGGGCTAAATACCGGGGAGCTGTTTTTT.